The clone carrying this TCR beta chain was counted many times. Germline V gene sequence: CDR1 SGHRS, CDR2 YFSETQ. Between the trimmed V and J ends, which lost 1 base and 8 bases, there was a span of 12 bases. CDR3 length: 13 amino acids. Each CDR3 protein gets one entry after TCRdb re-called the 5' RACE reads with MiXCR. The sample contains about 690,000 distinct CDR3 sequences, 21% of which appear only once. These data are taken from a study of identical twins. This sample also belongs to another study, concerning T cells expressing NK-cell markers.

The clonotype was recovered from a young woman in good health. The chain joins TRBV5-1 to TRBJ1-2, with a tentative D call TRBD1 (6 bases). Sequenced: PBMCs. CDR3 loop: CASSLRGGDGYTF. The DNA for the CDR3 is TGCGCCAGCAGCTTGAGGGGGGGGGACGGCTACACCTTC.